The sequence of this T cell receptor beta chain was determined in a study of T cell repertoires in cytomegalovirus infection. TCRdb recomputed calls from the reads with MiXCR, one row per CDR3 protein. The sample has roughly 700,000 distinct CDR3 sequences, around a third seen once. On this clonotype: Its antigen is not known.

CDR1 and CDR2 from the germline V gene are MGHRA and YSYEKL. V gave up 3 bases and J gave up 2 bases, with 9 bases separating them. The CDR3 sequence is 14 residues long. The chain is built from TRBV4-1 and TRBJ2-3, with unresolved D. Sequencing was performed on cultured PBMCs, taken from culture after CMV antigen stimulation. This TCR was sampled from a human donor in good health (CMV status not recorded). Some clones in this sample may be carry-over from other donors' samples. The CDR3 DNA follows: TGCGCCAGCAGCCAGCTAATTAACACAGATACGCAGTATTTT. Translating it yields CASSQLINTDTQYF.